Detailed here is one T cell receptor beta chain. Profiling relied on immunoSEQ multiplex PCR, and the TCRdb table lists in-frame clones only, not all of them. The table has roughly 550,000 clones, about 84% seen once. The sample belongs to a study of shared T cell receptors in the human thymus. The CDR3 extends over 16 amino acids. CDR1 and CDR2 from the germline V gene are LGHNT and FRNRAP. Trimming shortened V by 6 bases and J by 0 bases, and 15 bases separated the two germline ends. These records were also assigned to another study, of human thymus T cells. As reported in that work: Healthy Finnish infants undergoing corrective surgery for congenital heart defects were used as donors. Corrective cardiac surgery supplied the resected thymus tissue. Within thymic and blood repertoires, V and J gene usage appeared to be biased.

This chain connects TRBV12-5 to TRBJ1-5, with D possibly TRBD1 on 6 matching bases. The TCR was taken from a boy younger than two with a congenital heart defect. The sample comprised thymocytes. This CDR3 reads CASGRTEVYSNQPQHF. The CDR3 nucleotides are TGTGCTAGTGGACGGACAGAAGTTTATAGCAATCAGCCCCAGCATTTT.